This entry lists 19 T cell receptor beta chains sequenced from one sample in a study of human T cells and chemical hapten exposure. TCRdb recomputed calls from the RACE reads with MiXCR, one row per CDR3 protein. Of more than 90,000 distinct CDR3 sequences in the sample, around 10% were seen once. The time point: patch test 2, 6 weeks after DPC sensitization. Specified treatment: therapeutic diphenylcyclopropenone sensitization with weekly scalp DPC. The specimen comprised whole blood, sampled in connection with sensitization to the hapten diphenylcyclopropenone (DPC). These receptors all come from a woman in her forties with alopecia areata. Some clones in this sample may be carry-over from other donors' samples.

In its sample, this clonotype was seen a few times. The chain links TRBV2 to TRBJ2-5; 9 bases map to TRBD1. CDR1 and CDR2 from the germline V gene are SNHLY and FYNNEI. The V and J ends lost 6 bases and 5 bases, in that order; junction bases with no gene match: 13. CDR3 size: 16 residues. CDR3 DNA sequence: TGTGCCAGCAGACCCGGACAGGGGTCGAGGTTCGAGACCCAGTACTTC. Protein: CASRPGQGSRFETQYF.

In nucleotides, the CDR3 is TGTGCCAGCAGCACCGGACCCCCGAGGGGGGAGACCCAGTACTTC. It encodes CASSTGPPRGETQYF. This chain uses TRBV9 with TRBJ2-5, with D tentatively TRBD1 (6 bases). The CDR3 covers 15 residues. Trimming took 4 bases from V and 5 from J, leaving 18 bases between them. CDR1 and CDR2 from the germline V gene are SGDLS and YYNGEE.

The DNA for the CDR3 is TGCGCCAGCAGCCGGGCGGGAGAGACCCAGTACTTC. It specifies CASSRAGETQYF. The J gene is TRBJ2-5, the V gene TRBV4-3; TRBD2 is a possible D gene (5 bases). This CDR3 has 12 residues. The V and J ends lost 4 bases and 4 bases respectively, with 7 bases between them. Per the germline V gene, CDR1 is LGHNA and CDR2 is YSLEER.

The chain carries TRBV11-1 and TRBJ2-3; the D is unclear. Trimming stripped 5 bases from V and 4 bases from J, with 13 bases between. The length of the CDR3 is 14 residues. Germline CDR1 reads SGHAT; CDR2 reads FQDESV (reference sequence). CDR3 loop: CASSDIGFPDTQYF. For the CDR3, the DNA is TGTGCCAGCAGCGACATAGGGTTCCCAGATACGCAGTATTTT.

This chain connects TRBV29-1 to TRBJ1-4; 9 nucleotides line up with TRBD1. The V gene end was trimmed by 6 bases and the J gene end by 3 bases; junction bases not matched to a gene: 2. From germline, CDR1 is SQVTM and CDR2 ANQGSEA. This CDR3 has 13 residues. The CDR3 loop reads CSVGDRANEKLFF. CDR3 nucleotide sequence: TGCAGCGTCGGGGACAGGGCTAATGAAAAACTGTTTTTT.

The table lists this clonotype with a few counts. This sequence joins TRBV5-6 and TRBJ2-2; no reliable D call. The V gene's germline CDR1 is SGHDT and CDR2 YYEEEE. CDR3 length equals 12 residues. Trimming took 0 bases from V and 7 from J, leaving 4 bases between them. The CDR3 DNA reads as TGTGCCAGCAGCTTGGAGGGCGGGGAGCTGTTTTTT. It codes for CASSLEGGELFF.

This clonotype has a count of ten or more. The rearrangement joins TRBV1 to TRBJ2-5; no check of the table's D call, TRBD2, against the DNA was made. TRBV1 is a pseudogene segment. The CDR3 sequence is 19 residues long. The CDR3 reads CTSSQESEPGLMYQETQYF. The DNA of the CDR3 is TGCACCAGCAGCCAAGAAAGCGAGCCGGGACTCATGTACCAAGAGACCCAGTACTTC.

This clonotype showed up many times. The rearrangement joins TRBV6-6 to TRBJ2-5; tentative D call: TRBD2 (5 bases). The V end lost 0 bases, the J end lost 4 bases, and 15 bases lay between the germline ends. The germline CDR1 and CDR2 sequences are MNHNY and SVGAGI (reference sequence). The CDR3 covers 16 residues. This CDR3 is CASSYSGMRVGETQYF. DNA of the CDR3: TGTGCCAGCAGTTACTCCGGCATGAGGGTGGGAGAGACCCAGTACTTC.

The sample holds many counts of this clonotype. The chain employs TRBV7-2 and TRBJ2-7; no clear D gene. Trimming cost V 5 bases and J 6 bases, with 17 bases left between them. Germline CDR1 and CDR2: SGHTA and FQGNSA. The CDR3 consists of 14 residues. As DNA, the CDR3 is TGTGCCAGCAGCCCGGACCCGGTGCGATTCGAGCAGTACTTC. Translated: CASSPDPVRFEQYF.

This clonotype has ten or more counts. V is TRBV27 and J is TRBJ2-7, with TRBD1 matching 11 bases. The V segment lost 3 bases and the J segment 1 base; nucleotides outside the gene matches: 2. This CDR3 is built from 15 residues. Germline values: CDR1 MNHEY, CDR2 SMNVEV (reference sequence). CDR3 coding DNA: TGTGCCAGCAGTTTGGGACAGGGGGTATCCTACGAGCAGTACTTC. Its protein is CASSLGQGVSYEQYF.

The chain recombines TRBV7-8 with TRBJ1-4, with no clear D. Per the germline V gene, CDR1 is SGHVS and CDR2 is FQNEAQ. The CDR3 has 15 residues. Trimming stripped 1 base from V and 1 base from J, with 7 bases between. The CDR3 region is CASSLVAVTNEKLFF. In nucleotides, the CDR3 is TGTGCCAGCAGCTTAGTAGCAGTAACTAATGAAAAACTGTTTTTT.

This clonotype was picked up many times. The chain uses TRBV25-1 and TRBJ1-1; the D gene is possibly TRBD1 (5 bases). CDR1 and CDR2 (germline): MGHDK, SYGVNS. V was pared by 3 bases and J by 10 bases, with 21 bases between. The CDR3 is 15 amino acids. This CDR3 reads CASSDLPGTQGRAFF. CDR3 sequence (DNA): TGTGCCAGCAGTGACCTCCCCGGGACTCAAGGGCGAGCTTTCTTT.

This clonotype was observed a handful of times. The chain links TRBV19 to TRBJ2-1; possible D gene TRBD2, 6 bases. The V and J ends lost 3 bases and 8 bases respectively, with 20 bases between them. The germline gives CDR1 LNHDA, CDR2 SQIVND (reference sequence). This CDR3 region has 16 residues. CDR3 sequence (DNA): TGTGCCAGTAGTATCGGAGGGCGGTCGGGGATCGATGAGCAGTTCTTC. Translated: CASSIGGRSGIDEQFF.

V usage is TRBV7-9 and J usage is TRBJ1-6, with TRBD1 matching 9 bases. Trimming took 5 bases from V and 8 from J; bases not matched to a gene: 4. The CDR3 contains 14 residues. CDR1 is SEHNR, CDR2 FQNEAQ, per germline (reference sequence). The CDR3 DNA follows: TGTGCCAGCAGCCCCGACAGGGGGTATTCACCCCTCCACTTT. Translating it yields CASSPDRGYSPLHF.

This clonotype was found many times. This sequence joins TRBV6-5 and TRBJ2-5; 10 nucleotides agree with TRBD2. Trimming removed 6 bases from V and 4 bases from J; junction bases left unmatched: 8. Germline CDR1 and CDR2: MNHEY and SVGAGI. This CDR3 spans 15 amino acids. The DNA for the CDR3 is TGTGCCAGCAGGGGACTAGCGCGAGGGGGAGAGACCCAGTACTTC. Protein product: CASRGLARGGETQYF.

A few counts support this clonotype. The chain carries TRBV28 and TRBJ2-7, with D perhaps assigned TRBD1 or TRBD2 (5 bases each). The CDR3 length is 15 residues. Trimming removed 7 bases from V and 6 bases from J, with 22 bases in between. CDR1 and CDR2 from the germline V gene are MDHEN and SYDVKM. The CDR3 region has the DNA TGTGCCAGCACCTCACCCACCGGGGCGAGACCCGAGCAGTACTTC. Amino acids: CASTSPTGARPEQYF.

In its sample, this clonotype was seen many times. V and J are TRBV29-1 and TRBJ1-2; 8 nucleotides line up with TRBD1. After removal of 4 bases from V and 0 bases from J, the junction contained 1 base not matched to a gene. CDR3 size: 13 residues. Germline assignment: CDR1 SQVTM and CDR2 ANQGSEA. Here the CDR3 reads CSVGDRPNYGYTF. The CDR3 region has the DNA TGCAGCGTTGGGGACAGGCCTAACTATGGCTACACCTTC.

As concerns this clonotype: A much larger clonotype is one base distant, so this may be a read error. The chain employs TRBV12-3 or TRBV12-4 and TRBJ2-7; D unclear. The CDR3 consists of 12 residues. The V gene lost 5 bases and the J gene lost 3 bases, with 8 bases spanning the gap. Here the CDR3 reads CASSPRHYEQYF. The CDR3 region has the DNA TGTGCCAGCAGTCCCCGACACTACGAGCAGTACTTC.

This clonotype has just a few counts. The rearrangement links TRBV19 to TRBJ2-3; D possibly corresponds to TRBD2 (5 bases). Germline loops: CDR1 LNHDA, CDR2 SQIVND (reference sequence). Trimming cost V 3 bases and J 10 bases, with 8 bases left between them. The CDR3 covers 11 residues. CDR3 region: CASSIEEAQYF. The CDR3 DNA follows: TGTGCCAGTAGTATCGAGGAGGCGCAGTATTTT.